The clone carrying this T cell receptor (beta chain) was seen a few times. Its antigen remains unknown. Germline lookup yields CDR1 MNHEY and CDR2 SMNVEV (reference sequence). The CDR3 runs 13 residues. The ends lost 4 bases at V and 14 bases at J; junction bases unmatched: 10. The data were taken from a study of T cell repertoires in cytomegalovirus infection. Each CDR3 protein is one row after TCRdb ran MiXCR on the reads. This table has fewer than 350,000 distinct CDR3 sequences, about 27% appearing once. Material: cultured PBMCs, obtained from culture after CMV antigen stimulation. The V gene is TRBV27, the J gene TRBJ2-1; 8 bases agree with TRBD2. The receptor was isolated from a human donor in good health (CMV status not recorded). Some clones in this sample may be carry-over from other donors' samples. CDR3 amino acids: CASSSTGGREEFF. The CDR3, as DNA: TGTGCCAGCAGTTCTACTGGGGGGCGGGAGGAGTTCTTC.